The entry below describes one T cell receptor beta chain. Its cognate antigen is unknown. V lost 7 bases, J lost 6 bases, and 6 bases stayed unmatched. The CDR3 covers 13 residues. Germline-derived CDR1 and CDR2 are SQVTM and ANQGSEA. Genomic DNA acted as the template from which TCR beta VDJ combination and CDR3 sequence profiling were carried out. One entry per CDR3 protein, called by TCRdb with MiXCR from the reads. The sample consists of around 400,000 distinct CDR3 sequences, 65% to 75% of them appearing once. The record originates from a study of CD8+CD57+ T cells in acquired aplastic anemia. Whole-study results and caveats: Common to patients and controls were about 31 CD8+ CDR3 sequences.

The chain recombines TRBV29-1 with TRBJ1-6, with 7 bases fitting TRBD1. Material: sorted CD4+, CD8+, or CD8+CD57+ T cells (not recorded which) from PBMCs. This clonotype was obtained from a human donor in good health, serving as a control. DNA for the CDR3: TGCAGCGGTGACGCAGGGGGTAATTCACCCCTCCACTTT. The encoded protein is CSGDAGGNSPLHF. Full variable domain (remainder filled in from reference TRBV29-1 and TRBJ1-6): SAVISQKPSRDICQRGTSLTIQCQVDSQVTMMFWYRQQPGQSLTLIATANQGSEATYESGFVIDKFPISRPNLTFSTLTVSNMSPEDSSIYLCSGDAGGNSPLHFGNGTRLTVT.